The subject of this entry is one TCR beta chain. What this receptor recognizes is not known. Germline is not matched at one junction end, which may reflect a read error. These data belong to a study of tumor-infiltrating lymphocytes in primary liver carcinoma listed by TCRdb under 2017. For context, the study as a whole: Of the five patients (three men and two women, aged 30 to 69 years), four had hepatocellular carcinoma and one had combined HCC and intrahepatic cholangiocarcinoma. Each sample produced about 3.5 to 7.13 million productive TCRbeta reads, and read depth showed no significant difference between tissue types. Reproducibility between technical replicate repertoires was high, with correlation coefficients above 0.95 and mean shared-clone rates roughly 0.86. Agilent mRNA microarray profiling was performed on the roughly 24 tumor region samples to relate TCRbeta repertoire diversity to the local molecular phenotype. Tumors of the five patients were stage T1-T3 N0M0 with maximum diameters of roughly 4.2 to 11 cm. Across five regions of each liver tumor, along with adjacent normal tissue and blood, the study brought together TCRbeta repertoire sequencing, expression microarrays and whole-exome sequencing. A total of approximately 35 specimens from 5 patients underwent TCRbeta repertoire sequencing, comprising 25 tumor regions, 5 adjacent noncancerous liver tissues and 5 peripheral blood samples.

The germline V gene yields LGHNA for CDR1 and YSLEER for CDR2. CDR3 length: 16 amino acids, cysteine to phenylalanine. Only the CDR3 DNA stays, 48 bases, in frame from base 1. Without any cell sorting, total RNA and DNA were extracted together from about 20-30 mg of bulk tissue using the AllPrep DNA/RNA mini kit. Between late 2015 and March 2016, a few patients in China with histopathologically diagnosed primary liver carcinoma had surgical resection. Patients had chronic HBV infection and were treatment-naive at sampling. Each tumor was sampled at five spatially separated regions: the superior, inferior, left-lateral and right-lateral poles and the tumor centre. More than 75% viable tumor cells were found by histology in every tumor sample. Fresh tumor and adjacent tissue pieces were bisected, with one half stored in RNAlater at -80 degrees C and the other half sent for histology. TCRbeta-specific cDNA was reverse-transcribed from 500 ng total RNA using a constant-region primer and ProtoScript II reverse transcriptase. The TCRbeta libraries were prepared through three rounds of nested multiplex PCR following a slightly modified ARM-PCR procedure. Each of the first two PCR rounds ran for approximately 11 cycles and used multiplex TRBV1-TRBV30 forward primers together with a Cbeta reverse primer. Sample barcodes and Illumina adapters were added in a final 25-cycle PCR with Deep VentR polymerase. Before sequencing, amplicons between 200 and 500 bp were purified from gel using a QIAquick gel extraction kit. An Illumina HiSeq 2500 was used to sequence the TCRbeta amplicons with 250-bp paired-end reads. The paper's data handling went like this. Trimmomatic v0.33 was used to quality-trim the reads, and FLASH v1.2.11 was used to merge paired reads so that full CDR3 sequences could be recovered. V, D and J germline segments were assigned to the rearranged TCRbeta sequences by MiGEC v1.2.1b. Clonotype statistics and Shannon-Wiener diversity indices were computed with VDJtools v1.0.0. Except for diversity analysis, only the 250 most abundant clonotypes of each sample were used in subsequent analyses to reduce sampling bias. The public reads were quality trimmed at Q25 with fastp and then assembled into clones with MiXCR by TCRdb, keeping productive beta chains. Entries are consolidated by CDR3 protein sequence, retaining the most common genes and DNA. These V and J calls originate from TCRdb's pipeline instead of the authors' own analysis. The sample table shows some 110,000 distinct CDR3 sequences, and about four fifths are seen once. The top ten constitute around 21% of the sample.

Study-wide conclusions, independent of this receptor: Only the TCR beta chain was sequenced, which likely underestimates true repertoire diversity because unpaired alpha chains were not captured. The top 250 clones accounted for a significantly greater share of the repertoire in tumors than in blood (p = 0.039). Only about 7.5-25% of top clones were present in all five regions of a tumor, suggesting spatial heterogeneity of tumor-infiltrating T cells. Repertoire overlap was found to be higher between tumor regions (mean roughly 35%) than between tumor-adjacent (around 17%) or tumor-blood (about 14%) pairs, consistent with antigen-driven expansion. With just 4 or 5 patients in the study, the authors point out that the findings should be validated in a larger study. Bulk unsorted samples precluded comparing CD4+ and CD8+ T cell repertoires.

Material for sequencing was liver tumor tissue from sampling region 3. The cell subset or site tag for this specimen amounts to: tumor region T3, left-lateral pole. The receptor was derived from a middle-aged man with primary liver carcinoma and hepatitis B virus infection. Recombination joined TRBV4-3 with TRBJ2-1; tentative D gene TRBD2, with 6 bases matching. The DNA sequence reads TGCGCCAGCAGTCAAGATATAGGTAGCGGCTACAATGAGCAGTTCTTC. It translates as CASSQDIGSGYNEQFF.